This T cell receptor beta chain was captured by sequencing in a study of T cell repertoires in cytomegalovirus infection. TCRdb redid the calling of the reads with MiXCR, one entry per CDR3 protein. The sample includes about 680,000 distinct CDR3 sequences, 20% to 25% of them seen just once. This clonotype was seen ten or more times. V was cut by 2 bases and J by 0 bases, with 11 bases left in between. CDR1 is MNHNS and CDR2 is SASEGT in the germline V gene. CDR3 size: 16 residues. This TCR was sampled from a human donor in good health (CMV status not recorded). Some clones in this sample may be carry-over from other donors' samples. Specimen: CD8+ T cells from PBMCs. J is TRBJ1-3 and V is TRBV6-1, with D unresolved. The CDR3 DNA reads TGTGCCAGCAGTGAACCGGACGATGGCTCTGGAAACACCATATATTTT. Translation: CASSEPDDGSGNTIYF.